The following is a T cell receptor (beta chain) sequence with its context. The data were obtained in a study of low-dose radiotherapy and immunotherapy resistance in tumors. Overall study: Cohort 1 received 0.5 Gy per fraction every 2 weeks, totaling 6.5 Gy. Cyclophosphamide was given intravenously at 200 mg/m2 every two weeks, and each dose came one day before radiation and immunotherapy.

The CDR3 extends over 16 amino acids. V was pared by 6 bases and J by 11 bases, with 19 bases of the junction left unmatched. TRAV- and TRBV-specific primers primed first-strand cDNA, covering alpha and beta chains. Using a constant-region primer together with a V-primer adapter, TCRs were subjected to roughly 18 PCR cycles of amplification. TCRdb independently ran MiXCR on the reads; one entry per CDR3 protein. Found here are roughly 90,000 distinct CDR3 sequences, 20% of them singletons; the top ten hold roughly 13%. The time point is: after trial treatment. The sample's treatment: LDRT plus nivolumab, ipilimumab, low-dose cyclophosphamide and aspirin (RACIN trial). The treatment that donors received included nivolumab, ipilimumab, aspirin, low-dose cyclophosphamide and low-dose radiotherapy. Tumors of eligible patients were advanced, solid and lacking tumor-infiltrating lymphocytes.

The TCR was taken from a female donor with ovarian cancer. The genes are TRBV12-3 or TRBV12-4 and TRBJ1-5; TRBD1 agrees at 7 bases. Specimen: PBMCs, collected after low-dose radiotherapy plus immunotherapy. CDR3: CASSITIPDRKETQHF. CDR3 coding DNA: TGTGCCAGCAGCATAACGATCCCGGACAGGAAAGAGACCCAGCATTTT.